The present entry profiles one T cell receptor beta chain with its context. Its antigen remains unknown. This may be a read error, as it is one base from a much larger clone. This entry belongs to a study of human T cells and chemical hapten exposure. Study summary: Alopecia areata, totalis or universalis was found in mostly female patients.

The time point: patch test 1, 2 weeks after DPC sensitization. Stated treatment: therapeutic diphenylcyclopropenone sensitization with weekly scalp DPC. General study points: Clustering by CDR3 similarity yielded significantly more large clusters from expanded TCRs than controls.

The J segment lost 0 bases and the V segment lost 6 bases, leaving 1 base of the junction unmatched. The CDR3 contains 13 residues. Germline CDR1 is SNHLY and CDR2 is FYNNEI. Individual cDNA molecules received unique molecular identifiers in the library. A single record per CDR3 protein comes from TCRdb applying MiXCR to the RACE reads. Of approximately 350,000 distinct CDR3 sequences listed, approximately 6.9% are singletons. This chain uses TRBV2 with TRBJ1-1; 7 positions match TRBD1. This receptor was obtained from a woman between 18 and 29 years old with alopecia areata. Some clones in this sample may be carry-over from other donors' samples. This material consisted of whole blood, taken in connection with sensitization to the hapten diphenylcyclopropenone (DPC). Written as DNA, the CDR3 is TGTGCCAGCAGAGGACAGGTGAACACTGAAGCTTTCTTT. Translating gives CASRGQVNTEAFF.